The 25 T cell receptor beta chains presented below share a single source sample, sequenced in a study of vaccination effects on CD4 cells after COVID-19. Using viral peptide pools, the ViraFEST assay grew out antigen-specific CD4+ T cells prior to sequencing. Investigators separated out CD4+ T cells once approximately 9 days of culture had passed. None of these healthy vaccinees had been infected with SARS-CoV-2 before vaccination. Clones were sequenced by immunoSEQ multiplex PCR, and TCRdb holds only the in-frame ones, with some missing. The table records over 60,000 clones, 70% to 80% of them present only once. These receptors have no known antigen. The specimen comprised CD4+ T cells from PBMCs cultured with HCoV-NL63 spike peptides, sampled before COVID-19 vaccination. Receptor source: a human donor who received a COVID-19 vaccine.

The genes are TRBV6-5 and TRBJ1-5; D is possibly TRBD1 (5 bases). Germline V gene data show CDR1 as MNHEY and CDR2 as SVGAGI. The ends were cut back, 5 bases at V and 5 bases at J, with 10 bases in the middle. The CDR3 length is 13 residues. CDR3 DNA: TGTGCCAGCAGTAGACAGACCGATCAGCCCCAGCATTTT. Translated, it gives CASSRQTDQPQHF.

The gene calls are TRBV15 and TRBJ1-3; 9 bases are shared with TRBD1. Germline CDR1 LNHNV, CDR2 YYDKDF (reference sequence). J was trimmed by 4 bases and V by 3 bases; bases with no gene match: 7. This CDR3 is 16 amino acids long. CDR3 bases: TGTGCCACCAGCAGGGGACAGGGAAGGTCCGGAAACACCATATATTTT. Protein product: CATSRGQGRSGNTIYF.

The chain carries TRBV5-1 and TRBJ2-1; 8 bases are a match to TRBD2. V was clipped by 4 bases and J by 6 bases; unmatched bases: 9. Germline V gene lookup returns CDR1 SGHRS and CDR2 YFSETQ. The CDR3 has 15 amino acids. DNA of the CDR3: TGCGCCAGCAGCCCTACTAGCGGTGCTGCCAATGAGCAGTTCTTC. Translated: CASSPTSGAANEQFF.

CDR3: CSVETESYGYTF. In DNA form, the CDR3 reads TGCAGCGTTGAAACAGAGTCCTATGGCTACACCTTC. The chain employs TRBV29-1 and TRBJ1-2, with D uncertain. Germline V gene lookup returns CDR1 SQVTM and CDR2 ANQGSEA. V was shortened by 2 bases and J by 4 bases, with 8 bases between the two germline ends. The CDR3 spans 12 residues. Drawing the rest from reference TRBV29-1 and TRBJ1-2, the complete variable domain is SAVISQKPSRDICQRGTSLTIQCQVDSQVTMMFWYRQQPGQSLTLIATANQGSEATYESGFVIDKFPISRPNLTFSTLTVSNMSPEDSSIYLCSVETESYGYTFGSGTRLTVV.

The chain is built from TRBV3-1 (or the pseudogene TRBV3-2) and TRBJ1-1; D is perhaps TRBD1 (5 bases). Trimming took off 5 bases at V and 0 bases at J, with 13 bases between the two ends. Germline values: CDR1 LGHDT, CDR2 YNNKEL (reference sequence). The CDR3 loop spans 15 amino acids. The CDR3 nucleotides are TGTGCCAGCAGCGAATACGGACAACTGAACACTGAAGCTTTCTTT. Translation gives CASSEYGQLNTEAFF.

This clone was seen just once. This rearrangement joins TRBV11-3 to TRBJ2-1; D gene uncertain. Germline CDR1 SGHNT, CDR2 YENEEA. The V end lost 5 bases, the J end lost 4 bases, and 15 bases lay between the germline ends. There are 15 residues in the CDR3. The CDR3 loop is CASSPSGASYNEQFF. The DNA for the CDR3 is TGTGCCAGCAGCCCCTCAGGAGCAAGTTACAATGAGCAGTTCTTC. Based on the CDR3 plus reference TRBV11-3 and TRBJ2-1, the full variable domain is EAGVVQSPRYKIIEKKQPVAFWCNPISGHNTLYWYLQNLGQGPELLIRYENEEAVDDSQLPKDRFSAERLKGVDSTLKIQPAELGDSAVYLCASSPSGASYNEQFFGPGTRLTVL.

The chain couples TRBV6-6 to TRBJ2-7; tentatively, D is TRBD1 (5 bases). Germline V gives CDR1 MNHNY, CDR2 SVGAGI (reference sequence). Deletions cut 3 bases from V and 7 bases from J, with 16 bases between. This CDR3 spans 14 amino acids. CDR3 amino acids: CASSYVGALGEQYV. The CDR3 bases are TGTGCCAGCAGTTATGTAGGGGCTTTGGGAGAGCAGTACGTC.

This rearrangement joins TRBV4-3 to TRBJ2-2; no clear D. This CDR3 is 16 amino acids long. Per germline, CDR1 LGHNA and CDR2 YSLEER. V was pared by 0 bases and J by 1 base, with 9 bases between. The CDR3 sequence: CASSQEVAMNTGELFF. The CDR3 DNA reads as TGCGCCAGCAGCCAAGAAGTGGCGATGAACACCGGGGAGCTGTTTTTT.

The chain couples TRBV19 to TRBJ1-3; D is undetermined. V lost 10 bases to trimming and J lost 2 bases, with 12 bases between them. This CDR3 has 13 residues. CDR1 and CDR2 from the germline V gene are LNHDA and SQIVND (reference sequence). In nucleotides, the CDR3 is TGTGCCACCCGACAACTCCCTGGAAACACCATATATTTT. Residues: CATRQLPGNTIYF. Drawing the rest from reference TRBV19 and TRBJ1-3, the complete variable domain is DGGITQSPKYLFRKEGQNVTLSCEQNLNHDAMYWYRQDPGQGLRLIYYSQIVNDFQKGDIAEGYSVSREKKESFPLTVTSAQKNPTAFYLCATRQLPGNTIYFGEGSWLTVV.

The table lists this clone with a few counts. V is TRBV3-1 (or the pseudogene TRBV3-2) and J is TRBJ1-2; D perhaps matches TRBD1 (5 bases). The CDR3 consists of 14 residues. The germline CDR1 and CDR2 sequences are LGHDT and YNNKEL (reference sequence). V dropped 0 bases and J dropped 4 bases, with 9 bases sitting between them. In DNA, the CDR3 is TGTGCCAGCAGCCAAGAAGGCAGGGCCTATGGCTACACCTTC. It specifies CASSQEGRAYGYTF.

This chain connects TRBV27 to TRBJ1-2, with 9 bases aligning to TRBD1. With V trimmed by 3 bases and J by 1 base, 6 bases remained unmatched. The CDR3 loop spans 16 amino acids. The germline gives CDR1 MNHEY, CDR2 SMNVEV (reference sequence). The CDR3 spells CASSFNRGLRNYGYTF. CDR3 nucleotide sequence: TGTGCCAGCAGTTTTAACAGGGGGCTCCGTAACTATGGCTACACCTTC.

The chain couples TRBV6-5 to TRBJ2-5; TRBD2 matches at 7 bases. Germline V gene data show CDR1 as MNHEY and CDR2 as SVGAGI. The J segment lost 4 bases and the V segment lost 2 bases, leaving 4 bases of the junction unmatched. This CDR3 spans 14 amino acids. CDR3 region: CASSYPGGGETQYF. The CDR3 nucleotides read TGTGCCAGCAGTTACCCGGGGGGTGGAGAGACCCAGTACTTC.

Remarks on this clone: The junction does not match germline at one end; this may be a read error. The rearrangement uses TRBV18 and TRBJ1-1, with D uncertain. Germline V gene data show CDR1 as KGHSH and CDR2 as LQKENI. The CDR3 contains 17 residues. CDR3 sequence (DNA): TGTGCCAGCTCATCACCCTCGATCTCAGCAATGAACACTGAAGCTTTCTTT. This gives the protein CASSSPSISAMNTEAFF.

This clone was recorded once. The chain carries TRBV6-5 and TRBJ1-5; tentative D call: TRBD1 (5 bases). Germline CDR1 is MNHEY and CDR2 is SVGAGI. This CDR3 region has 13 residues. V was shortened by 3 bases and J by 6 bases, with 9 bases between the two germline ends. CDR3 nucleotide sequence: TGTGCCAGCAGTTATATGGGGGTTCAGCCCCAGCATTTT. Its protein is CASSYMGVQPQHF.

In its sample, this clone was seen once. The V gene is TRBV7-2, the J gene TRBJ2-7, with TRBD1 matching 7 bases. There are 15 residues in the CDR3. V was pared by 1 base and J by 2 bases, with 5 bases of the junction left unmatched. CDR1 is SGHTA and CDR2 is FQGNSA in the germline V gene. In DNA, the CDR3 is TGTGCCAGCAGCTTAGGGGGGACAGAAACCTACGAGCAGTACGTC. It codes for CASSLGGTETYEQYV.

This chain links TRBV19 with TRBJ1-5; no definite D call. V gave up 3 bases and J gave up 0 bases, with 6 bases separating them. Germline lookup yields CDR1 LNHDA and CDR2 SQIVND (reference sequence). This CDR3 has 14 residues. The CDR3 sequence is CASSIIDSNQPQHF. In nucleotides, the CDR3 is TGTGCCAGTAGTATTATCGATAGCAATCAGCCCCAGCATTTT.

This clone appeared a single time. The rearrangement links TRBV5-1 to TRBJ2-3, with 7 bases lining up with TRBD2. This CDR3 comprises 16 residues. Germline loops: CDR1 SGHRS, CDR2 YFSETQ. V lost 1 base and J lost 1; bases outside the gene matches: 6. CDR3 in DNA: TGCGCCAGCAGCTTGACTCTAGCGGTAGGCACAGATACGCAGTATTTT. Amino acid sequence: CASSLTLAVGTDTQYF.

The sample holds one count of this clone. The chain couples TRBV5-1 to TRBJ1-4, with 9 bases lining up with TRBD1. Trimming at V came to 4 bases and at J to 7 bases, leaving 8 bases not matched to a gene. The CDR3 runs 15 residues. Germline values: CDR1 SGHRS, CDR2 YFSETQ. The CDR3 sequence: CASSPEGQGSEKLFF. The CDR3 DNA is TGCGCCAGCAGCCCGGAGGGACAGGGAAGTGAAAAACTGTTTTTT.

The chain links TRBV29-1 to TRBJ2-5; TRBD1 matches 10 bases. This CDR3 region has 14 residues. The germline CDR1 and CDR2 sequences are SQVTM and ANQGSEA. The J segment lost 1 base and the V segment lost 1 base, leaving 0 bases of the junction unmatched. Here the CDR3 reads CSVEGTGGQETQYF. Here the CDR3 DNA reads TGCAGCGTTGAAGGGACAGGGGGCCAAGAGACCCAGTACTTC. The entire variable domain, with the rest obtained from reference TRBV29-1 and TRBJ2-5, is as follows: SAVISQKPSRDICQRGTSLTIQCQVDSQVTMMFWYRQQPGQSLTLIATANQGSEATYESGFVIDKFPISRPNLTFSTLTVSNMSPEDSSIYLCSVEGTGGQETQYFGPGTRLLVL.

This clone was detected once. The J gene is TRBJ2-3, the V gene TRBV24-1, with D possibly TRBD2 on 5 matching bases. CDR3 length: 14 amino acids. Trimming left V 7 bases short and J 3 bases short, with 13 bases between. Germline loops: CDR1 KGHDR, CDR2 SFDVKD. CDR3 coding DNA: TGTGCCACCAGGGACGCACGGACTACAGATACGCAGTATTTT. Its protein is CATRDARTTDTQYF.

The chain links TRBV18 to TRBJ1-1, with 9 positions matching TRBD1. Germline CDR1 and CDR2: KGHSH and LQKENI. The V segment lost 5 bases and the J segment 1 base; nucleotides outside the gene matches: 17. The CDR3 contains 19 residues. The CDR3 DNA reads TGTGCCAGCTCAGCTACCCGGACAGGGGTTGACATAACGAACACTGAAGCTTTCTTT. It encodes CASSATRTGVDITNTEAFF.

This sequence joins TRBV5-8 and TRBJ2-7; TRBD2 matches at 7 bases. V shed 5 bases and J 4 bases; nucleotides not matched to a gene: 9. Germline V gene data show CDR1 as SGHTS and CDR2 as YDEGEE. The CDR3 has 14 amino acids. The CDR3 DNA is TGTGCCAGCAGACCGACTTCCGGGGGGTACGAGCAGTACGTC. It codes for CASRPTSGGYEQYV.

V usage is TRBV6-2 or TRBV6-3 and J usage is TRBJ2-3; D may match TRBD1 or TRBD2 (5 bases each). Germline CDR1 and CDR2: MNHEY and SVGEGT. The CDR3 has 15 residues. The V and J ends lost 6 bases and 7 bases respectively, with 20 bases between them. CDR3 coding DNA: TGTGCCAGCAGCCTCCGGGACCCACCCGCGAATACGCAGTATTTT. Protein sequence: CASSLRDPPANTQYF.

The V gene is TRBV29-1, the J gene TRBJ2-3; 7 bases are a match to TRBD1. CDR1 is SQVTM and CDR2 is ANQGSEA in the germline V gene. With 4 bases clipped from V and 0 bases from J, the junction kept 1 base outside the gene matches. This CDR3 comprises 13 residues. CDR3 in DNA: TGCAGCGTTGCGGGACAGAGCACAGATACGCAGTATTTT. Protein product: CSVAGQSTDTQYF.

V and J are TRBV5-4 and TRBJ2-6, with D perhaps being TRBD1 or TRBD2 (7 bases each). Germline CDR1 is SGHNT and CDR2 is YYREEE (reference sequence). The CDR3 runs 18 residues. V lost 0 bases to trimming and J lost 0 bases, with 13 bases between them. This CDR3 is CASSLGGGGSSGANVLTF. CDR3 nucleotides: TGTGCCAGCAGCTTGGGGGGAGGGGGCAGCTCTGGGGCCAACGTCCTGACTTTC.